This T cell receptor (beta chain) derives from a study of blood T cell repertoires in COVID-19. In the study overall: COVID-19 samples, acute and convalescent, were from the United States, Italy and Spain. PBMCs, B-cell-depleted T cells, or T cells provided the cDNA or gDNA that made up the material.

This clone has a handful of counts. Authors' methods: Estimation of nucleated cell counts relied on the amplification of reference gene primers. Using immunoSEQ multiplex PCR, the repertoire was profiled, and TCRdb retains in-frame clones only, with some absent. V, J and clone size were drawn from that table, and D and trimming were deduced from the DNA. This table holds about 96,000 clones, about 81% found once. The CDR3 has 17 amino acids. The V and J ends lost 2 bases and 2 bases respectively, with 13 bases between them. CDR1 SGHDN and CDR2 FVKESK come from the germline V gene. The sequence was collected from a woman aged 55-75 years with acute or convalescent COVID-19. The gene calls are TRBV14 and TRBJ2-6; D perhaps matches TRBD1 (6 bases). The sequenced sample consisted of peripheral blood. CDR3 nucleotides: TGTGCCAGCAGCCAACGGCTTGGGGGCGCTGGGGCCAACGTCCTGACTTTC. Translation: CASSQRLGGAGANVLTF. Complete variable domain (other parts from reference TRBV14 and TRBJ2-6): EAGVTQFPSHSVIEKGQTVTLRCDPISGHDNLYWYRRVMGKEIKFLLHFVKESKQDESGMPNNRFLAERTGGTYSTLKVQPAELEDSGVYFCASSQRLGGAGANVLTFGAGSRLTVL.